This T cell receptor (beta chain) was observed in a study of blood T cell repertoires in COVID-19. About the study: COVID-19 samples from acute and convalescent phases originated in the United States, Italy and Spain. Sample material is recorded as cDNA or gDNA derived from T cells, B-cell-depleted T cells, or PBMCs.

The CDR3 loop spans 13 amino acids. Between the trimmed V and J ends, which lost 6 bases and 4 bases, there was a span of 12 bases. Germline CDR1 SGDLS, CDR2 YYNGEE. Measured with immunoSEQ multiplex PCR; TCRdb has only the in-frame clones, and not every one. The data contain 450,000 or so clones, 85% to 90% of them singletons. Seattle cases were enrolled at active infection and followed longitudinally. Sequencing input: peripheral blood. This chain uses TRBV9 with TRBJ2-3, with a possible D match to TRBD1 (5 bases). This receptor was identified in a man aged 18 to 29 with COVID-19, enrolled during active disease. The CDR3 DNA follows: TGTGCCAGCACTTTGCAGGGATCAGATACGCAGTATTTT. It specifies CASTLQGSDTQYF.